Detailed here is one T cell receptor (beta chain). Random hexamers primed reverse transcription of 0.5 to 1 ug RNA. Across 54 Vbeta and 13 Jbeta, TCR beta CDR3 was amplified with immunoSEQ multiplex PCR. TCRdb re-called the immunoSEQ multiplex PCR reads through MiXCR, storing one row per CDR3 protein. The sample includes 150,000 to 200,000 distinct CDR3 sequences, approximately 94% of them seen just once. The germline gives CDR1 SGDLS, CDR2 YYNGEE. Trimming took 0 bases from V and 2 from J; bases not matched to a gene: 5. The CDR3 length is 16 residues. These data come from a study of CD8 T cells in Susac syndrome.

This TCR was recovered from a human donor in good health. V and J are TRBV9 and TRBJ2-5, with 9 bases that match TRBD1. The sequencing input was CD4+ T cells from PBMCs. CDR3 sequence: CASSVGTGGGQETQYF. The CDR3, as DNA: TGTGCCAGCAGCGTAGGAACAGGGGGCGGACAAGAGACCCAGTACTTC.